This T cell receptor beta chain comes out of a study of T cell repertoires in ileal Crohn's disease. Across the whole study: Median disease duration was nearly eight years; about 37% smoked at surgery. Thiopurines (around eleven) or anti-TNF agents (around 17) were given postoperatively to about half.

Per sample, roughly 500 nanograms of biopsy DNA were TCRB immunosequenced. Sequencing was performed with immunoSEQ multiplex PCR; in TCRdb, only in-frame clones are kept and a portion is missing. This sample carries around 16,000 clones, about 92% of them seen once, and the ten largest clones take around 3.7%. The sample consisted of ileal tissue. This TCR derives from an adult with Crohn's disease.

In nucleotides, the CDR3 is TGCAGCGTGGCGCATGGGCTCACCTACGAGCAGTACTTC. Translation gives CSVAHGLTYEQYF. The genes are TRBV29-1 and TRBJ2-5; no firm D call. The J call may be in error: the DNA end matches TRBJ2-7 better. The CDR3 extends over 13 amino acids. In germline, CDR1 is SQVTM, CDR2 ANQGSEA.